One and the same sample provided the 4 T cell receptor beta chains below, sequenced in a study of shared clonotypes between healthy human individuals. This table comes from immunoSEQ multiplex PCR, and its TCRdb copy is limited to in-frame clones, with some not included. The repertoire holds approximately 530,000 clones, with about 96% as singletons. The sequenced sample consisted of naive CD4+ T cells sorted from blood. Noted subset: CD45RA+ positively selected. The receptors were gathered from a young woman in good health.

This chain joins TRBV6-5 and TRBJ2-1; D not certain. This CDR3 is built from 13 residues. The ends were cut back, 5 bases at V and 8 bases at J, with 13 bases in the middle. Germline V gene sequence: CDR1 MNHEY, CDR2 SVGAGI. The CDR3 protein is CASSALMGHEQFF. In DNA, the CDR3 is TGTGCCAGCAGTGCACTGATGGGCCATGAGCAGTTCTTC.

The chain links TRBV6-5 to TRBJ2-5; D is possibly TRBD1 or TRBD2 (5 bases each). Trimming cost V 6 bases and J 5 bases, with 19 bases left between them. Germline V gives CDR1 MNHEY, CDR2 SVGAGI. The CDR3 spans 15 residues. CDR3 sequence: CASRRGWIKGETQYF. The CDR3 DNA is TGTGCCAGCAGACGAGGGTGGATCAAGGGGGAGACCCAGTACTTC.

The CDR3 reads CASSSGVAGALSYEQYF. As DNA, the CDR3 is TGCGCCAGCAGCTCCGGGGTAGCGGGGGCCCTCTCCTACGAGCAGTACTTC. The chain combines TRBV5-1 with TRBJ2-7, with 9 bases that match TRBD2. Per germline, CDR1 SGHRS and CDR2 YFSETQ. V shed 3 bases and J 0 bases; nucleotides not matched to a gene: 10. The CDR3 runs 17 residues.

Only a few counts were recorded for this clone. CDR3 bases: TGTGCCAGCAGTCCCCAGCAGCCAGGGGATGGCTACACCTTC. This codes for CASSPQQPGDGYTF. V usage is TRBV6-6 and J usage is TRBJ1-2, with TRBD1 as a possible D gene (6 bases). Germline V gene data show CDR1 as MNHNY and CDR2 as SVGAGI (reference sequence). Trimming stripped 5 bases from V and 6 bases from J, with 16 bases between. The CDR3 is 14 residues long.